One and the same sample provided the 4 T cell receptor beta chains below, sequenced in a study of neurological immune-mediated disorders (dated 2019 in TCRdb). Libraries were constructed by 5' RACE. Sequencing used an Illumina HiSeq 2500. Using fastp trimming at Q25 and MiXCR clonotype assembly, TCRdb reanalyzed the public sequencing data and kept in-frame beta chains. CDR3 protein duplicates are merged, each entry listing the most common genes and DNA. Across this sample there are some 50,000 distinct CDR3 sequences, with about an eighth seen only once. 4.5% of the sample rests with the top ten. The time point label corresponds to: longitudinal time-point 2. The sample consisted of PBMCs. Receptor source: a male donor with HTLV-1-associated myelopathy (HAM/TSP).

This clonotype was seen repeatedly, ten times or more. The rearrangement uses TRBV5-1 and TRBJ2-1; D is unresolved. Trimming took 1 base from V and 7 from J, leaving 15 bases between them. CDR3 length equals 15 residues. Germline CDR1 reads SGHRS; CDR2 reads YFSETQ. DNA of the CDR3: TGCGCCAGCAGCTTGTCTCAGGCAAGTCTAAATGAGCAGTTCTTC. This sequence encodes CASSLSQASLNEQFF.

This clonotype was recorded at least ten times. The chain has TRBV9 and TRBJ2-3, with 13 bases lining up with TRBD2. CDR3 size: 17 residues. The V segment lost 2 bases and the J segment 2 bases; nucleotides outside the gene matches: 5. The germline V gene has CDR1 SGDLS and CDR2 YYNGEE. The CDR3 here is CASSVGLAGVVTDTQYF. The CDR3 bases are TGTGCCAGCAGCGTTGGACTAGCGGGGGTCGTCACAGATACGCAGTATTTT.

This clonotype was seen ten or more times. V is TRBV7-2 and J is TRBJ2-2; tentatively, D is TRBD1 (5 bases). From germline, CDR1 is SGHTA and CDR2 FQGNSA. The V gene lost 8 bases and the J gene lost 6 bases, with 16 bases spanning the gap. There are 14 residues in the CDR3. The CDR3 loop is CASRHTRVAGELFF. The CDR3 region has the DNA TGTGCCAGCCGCCACACCAGGGTAGCCGGGGAGCTGTTTTTT.

This clonotype occurred many times. The junction and the germline gene differ at one end; a read error may be behind it. The CDR3 reads CAISERGVPGF. Here the CDR3 DNA reads TGTGCCATCAGTGAGAGAGGAGTCCCGGGCTTT. V and J are TRBV10-3 and TRBJ1-1, with unresolved D. The CDR3 spans 11 residues. Germline values: CDR1 ENHRY, CDR2 SYGVKD.